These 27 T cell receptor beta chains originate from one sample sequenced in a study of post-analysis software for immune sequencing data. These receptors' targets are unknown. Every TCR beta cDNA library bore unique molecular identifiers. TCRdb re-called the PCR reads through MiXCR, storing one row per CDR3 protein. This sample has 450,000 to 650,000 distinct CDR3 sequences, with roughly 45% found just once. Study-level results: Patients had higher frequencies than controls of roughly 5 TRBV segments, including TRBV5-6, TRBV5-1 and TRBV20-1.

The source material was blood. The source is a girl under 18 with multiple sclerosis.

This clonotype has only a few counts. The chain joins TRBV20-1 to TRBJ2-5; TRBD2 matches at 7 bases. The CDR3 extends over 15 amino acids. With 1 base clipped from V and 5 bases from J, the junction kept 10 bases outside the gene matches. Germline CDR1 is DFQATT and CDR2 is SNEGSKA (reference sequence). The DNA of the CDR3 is TGCAGTGCTAGAGGTGGGAGGGGAGATCGGGAGACCCAGTACTTC. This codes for CSARGGRGDRETQYF.

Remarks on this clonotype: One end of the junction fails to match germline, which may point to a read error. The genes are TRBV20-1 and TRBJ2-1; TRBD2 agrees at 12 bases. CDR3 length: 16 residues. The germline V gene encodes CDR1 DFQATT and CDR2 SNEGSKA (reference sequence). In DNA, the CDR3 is TGCAGTGCCAACGGACTAGCGGGGAACTCCCACAATGAGCAGTTCTTC. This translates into CSANGLAGNSHNEQFF.

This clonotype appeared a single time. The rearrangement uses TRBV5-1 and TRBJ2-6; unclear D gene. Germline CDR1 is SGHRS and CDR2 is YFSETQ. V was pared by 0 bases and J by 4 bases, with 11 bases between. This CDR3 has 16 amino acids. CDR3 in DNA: TGCGCCAGCAGCTTGGTTTCCGGGTCCGGGGCCAACGTCCTGACTTTC. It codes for CASSLVSGSGANVLTF. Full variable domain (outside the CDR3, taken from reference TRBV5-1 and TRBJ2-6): KAGVTQTPRYLIKTRGQQVTLSCSPISGHRSVSWYQQTPGQGLQFLFEYFSETQRNKGNFPGRFSGRQFSNSRSEMNVSTLELGDSALYLCASSLVSGSGANVLTFGAGSRLTVL.

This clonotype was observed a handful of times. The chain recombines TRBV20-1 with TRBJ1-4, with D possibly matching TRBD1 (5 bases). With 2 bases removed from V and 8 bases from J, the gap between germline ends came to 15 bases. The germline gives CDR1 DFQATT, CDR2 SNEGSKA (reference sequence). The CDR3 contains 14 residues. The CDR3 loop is CSARSPGRKEKLFF. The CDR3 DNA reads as TGCAGTGCTAGATCGCCAGGGCGAAAGGAAAAACTGTTTTTT.

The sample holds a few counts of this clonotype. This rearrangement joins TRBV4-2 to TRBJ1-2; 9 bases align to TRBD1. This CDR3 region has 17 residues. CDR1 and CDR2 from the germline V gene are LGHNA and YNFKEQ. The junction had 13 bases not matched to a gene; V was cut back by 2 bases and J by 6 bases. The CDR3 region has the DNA TGTGCCAGCAGCCAAACCGGGACAGGGTTGCGCAACCATGGCTACACCTTC. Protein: CASSQTGTGLRNHGYTF.

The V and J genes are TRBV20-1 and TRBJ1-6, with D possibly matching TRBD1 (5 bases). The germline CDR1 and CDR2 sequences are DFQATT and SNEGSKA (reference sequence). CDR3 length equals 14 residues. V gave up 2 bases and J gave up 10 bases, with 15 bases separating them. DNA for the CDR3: TGCAGTGCTAGACGGGACTTGGGGAGATCACCCCTCCACTTT. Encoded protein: CSARRDLGRSPLHF.

The CDR3 DNA sequence: TGCAGTGCTAGGGGTCGCGGGGGACGATTAGCCAAAAACATTCAGTACTTC. Translated: CSARGRGGRLAKNIQYF. The genes are TRBV20-1 and TRBJ2-4; TRBD2 matches at 7 bases. The CDR3 covers 17 residues. Per the germline V gene, CDR1 is DFQATT and CDR2 is SNEGSKA (reference sequence). V lost 3 bases and J lost 0; bases outside the gene matches: 11.

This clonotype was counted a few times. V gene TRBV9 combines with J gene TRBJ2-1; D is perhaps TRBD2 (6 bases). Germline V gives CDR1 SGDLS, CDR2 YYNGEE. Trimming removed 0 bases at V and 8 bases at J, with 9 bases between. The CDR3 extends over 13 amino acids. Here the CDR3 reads CASSVGGVDEQFF. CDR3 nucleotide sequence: TGTGCCAGCAGCGTAGGGGGGGTAGATGAGCAGTTCTTC.

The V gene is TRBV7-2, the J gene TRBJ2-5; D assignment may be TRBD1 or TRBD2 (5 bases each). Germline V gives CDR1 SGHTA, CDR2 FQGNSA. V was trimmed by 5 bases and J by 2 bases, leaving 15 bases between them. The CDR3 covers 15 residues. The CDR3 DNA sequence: TGTGCCAGCAGCACCTCCTCGGGGCGGCAAGAGACCCAGTACTTC. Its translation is CASSTSSGRQETQYF.

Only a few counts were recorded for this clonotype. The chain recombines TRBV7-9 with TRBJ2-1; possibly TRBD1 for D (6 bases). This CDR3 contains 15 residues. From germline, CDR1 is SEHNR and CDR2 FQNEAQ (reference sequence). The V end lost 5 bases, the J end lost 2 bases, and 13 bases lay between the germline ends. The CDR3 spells CASSPSGAAYNEQFF. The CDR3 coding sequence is TGTGCCAGCAGCCCCTCAGGGGCGGCCTACAATGAGCAGTTCTTC.

The CDR3 nucleotides are TGCGCCAGCAGCCAAGAATCGGGATTAGCGGGGCGTTACAATGAGCAGTTCTTC. It codes for CASSQESGLAGRYNEQFF. The chain couples TRBV4-1 to TRBJ2-1, with 8 bases that match TRBD2. Per germline, CDR1 MGHRA and CDR2 YSYEKL. CDR3 length equals 18 residues. V trimming: 0 bases; J trimming: 4 bases; junction bases outside the gene matches: 11.

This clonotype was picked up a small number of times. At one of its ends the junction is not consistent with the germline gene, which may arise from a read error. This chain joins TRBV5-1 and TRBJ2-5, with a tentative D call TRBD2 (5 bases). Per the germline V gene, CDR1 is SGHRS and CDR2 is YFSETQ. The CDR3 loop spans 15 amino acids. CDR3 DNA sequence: TGCACCAGCAGCTACGGAGGAGAGGTGGAAGAGACCCAGTACTTC. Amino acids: CTSSYGGEVEETQYF.

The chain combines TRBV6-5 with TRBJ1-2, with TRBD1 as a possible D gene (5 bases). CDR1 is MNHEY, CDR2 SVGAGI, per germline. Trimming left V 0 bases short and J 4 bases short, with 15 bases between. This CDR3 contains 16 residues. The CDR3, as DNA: TGTGCCAGCAGTTACTCGACAAGAGGGACGACCTATGGCTACACCTTC. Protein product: CASSYSTRGTTYGYTF.

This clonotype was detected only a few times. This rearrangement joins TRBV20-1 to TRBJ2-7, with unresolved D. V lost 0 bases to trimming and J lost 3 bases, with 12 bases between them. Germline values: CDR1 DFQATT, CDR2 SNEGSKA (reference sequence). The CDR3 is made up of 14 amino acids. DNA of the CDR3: TGCAGTGCTAGAGATGATGGTGCGATCTACGAGCAGTACTTC. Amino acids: CSARDDGAIYEQYF.

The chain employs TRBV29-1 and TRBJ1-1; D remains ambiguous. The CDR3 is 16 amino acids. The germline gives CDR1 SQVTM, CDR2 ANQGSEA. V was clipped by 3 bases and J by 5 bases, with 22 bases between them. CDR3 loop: CSVDLSPDAGWTEAFF. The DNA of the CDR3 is TGCAGCGTTGATTTATCCCCTGACGCCGGTTGGACTGAAGCTTTCTTT.

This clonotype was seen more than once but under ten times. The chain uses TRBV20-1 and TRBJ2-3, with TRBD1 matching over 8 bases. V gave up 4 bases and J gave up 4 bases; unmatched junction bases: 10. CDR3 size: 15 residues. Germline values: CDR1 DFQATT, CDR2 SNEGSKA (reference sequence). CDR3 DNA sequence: TGCAGTGCTACCCTCAGACAGGGGCATCCAGATACGCAGTATTTT. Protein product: CSATLRQGHPDTQYF.

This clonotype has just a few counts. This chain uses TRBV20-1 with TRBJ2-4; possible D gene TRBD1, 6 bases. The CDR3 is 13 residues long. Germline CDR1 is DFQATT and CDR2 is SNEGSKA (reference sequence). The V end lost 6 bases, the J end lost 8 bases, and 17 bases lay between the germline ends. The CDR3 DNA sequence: TGCAGTGCCACTACAGGGCAAAGTGACATTCAGTACTTC. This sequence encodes CSATTGQSDIQYF.

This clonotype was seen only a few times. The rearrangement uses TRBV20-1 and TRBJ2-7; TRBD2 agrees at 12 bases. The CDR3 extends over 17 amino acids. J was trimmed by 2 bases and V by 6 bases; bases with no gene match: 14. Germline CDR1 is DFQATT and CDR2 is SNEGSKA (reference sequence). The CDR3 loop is CSAIGLLAGGTAYEQYF. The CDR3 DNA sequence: TGCAGTGCGATAGGTCTCCTAGCGGGAGGGACCGCCTACGAGCAGTACTTC.

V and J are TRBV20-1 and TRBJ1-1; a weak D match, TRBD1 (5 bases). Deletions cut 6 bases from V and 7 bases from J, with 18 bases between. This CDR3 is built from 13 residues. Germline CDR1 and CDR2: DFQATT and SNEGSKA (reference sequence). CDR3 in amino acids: CSAGGRSRGEAFF. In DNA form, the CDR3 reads TGCAGTGCGGGGGGACGCTCCCGCGGTGAAGCTTTCTTT.

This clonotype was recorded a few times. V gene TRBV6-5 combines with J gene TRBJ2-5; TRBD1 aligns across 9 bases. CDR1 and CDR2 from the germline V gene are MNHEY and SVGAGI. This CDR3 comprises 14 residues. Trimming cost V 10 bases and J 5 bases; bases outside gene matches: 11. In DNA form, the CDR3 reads TGTGCCACTGGGGGGACAGGGTTTGAGGAGACCCAGTACTTC. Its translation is CATGGTGFEETQYF.

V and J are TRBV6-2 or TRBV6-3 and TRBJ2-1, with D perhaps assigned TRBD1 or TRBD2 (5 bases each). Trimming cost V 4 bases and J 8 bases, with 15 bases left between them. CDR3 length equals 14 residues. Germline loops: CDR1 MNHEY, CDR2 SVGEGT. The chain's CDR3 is CASSLRTRDDEQFF. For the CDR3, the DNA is TGTGCCAGCAGTTTGCGGACCAGGGACGATGAGCAGTTCTTC.

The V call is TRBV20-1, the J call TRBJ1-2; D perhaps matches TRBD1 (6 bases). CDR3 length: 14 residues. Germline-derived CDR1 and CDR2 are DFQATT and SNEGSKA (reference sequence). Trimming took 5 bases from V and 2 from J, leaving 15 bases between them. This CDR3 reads CSAPSSDRNYGYTF. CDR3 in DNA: TGCAGTGCTCCCTCCTCAGACAGGAACTATGGCTACACCTTC.

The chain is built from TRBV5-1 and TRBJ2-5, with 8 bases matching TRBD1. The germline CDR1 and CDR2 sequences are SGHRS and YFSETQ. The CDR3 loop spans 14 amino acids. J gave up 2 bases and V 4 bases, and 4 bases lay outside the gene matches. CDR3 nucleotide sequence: TGCGCCAGCAGCAACGACAGGGGTCAAGAGACCCAGTACTTC. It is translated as CASSNDRGQETQYF.

CDR3 nucleotide sequence: TGTGCCAGCATCCCCGGGGGGGAGTCCTATGGCTACACCTTC. Its translation is CASIPGGESYGYTF. This chain joins TRBV12-3 or TRBV12-4 and TRBJ1-2, with a tentative D call TRBD1 (5 bases). V was shortened by 7 bases and J by 4 bases, with 16 bases between the two germline ends. The CDR3 covers 14 residues.

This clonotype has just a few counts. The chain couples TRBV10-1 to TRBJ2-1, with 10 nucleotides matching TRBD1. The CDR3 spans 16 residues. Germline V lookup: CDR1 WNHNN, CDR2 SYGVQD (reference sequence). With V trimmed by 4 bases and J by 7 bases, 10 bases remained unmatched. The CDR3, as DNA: TGCGCCAGCAGTGGGTCTGGACAGGGGGAATGGAATGAGCAGTTCTTC. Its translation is CASSGSGQGEWNEQFF.

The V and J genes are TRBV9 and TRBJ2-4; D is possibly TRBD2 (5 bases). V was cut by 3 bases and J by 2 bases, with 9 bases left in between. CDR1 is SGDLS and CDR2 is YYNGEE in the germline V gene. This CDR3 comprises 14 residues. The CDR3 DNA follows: TGTGCCAGCAGCGGTACTAGTTCCAAAAACATTCAGTACTTC. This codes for CASSGTSSKNIQYF.

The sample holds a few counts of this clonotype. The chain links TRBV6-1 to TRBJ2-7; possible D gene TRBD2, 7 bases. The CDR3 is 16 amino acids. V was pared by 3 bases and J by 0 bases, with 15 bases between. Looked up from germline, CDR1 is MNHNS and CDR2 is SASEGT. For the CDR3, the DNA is TGTGCCAGCAGTGATCCCGGGGGGCGAAGCTCCTACGAGCAGTACTTC. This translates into CASSDPGGRSSYEQYF.